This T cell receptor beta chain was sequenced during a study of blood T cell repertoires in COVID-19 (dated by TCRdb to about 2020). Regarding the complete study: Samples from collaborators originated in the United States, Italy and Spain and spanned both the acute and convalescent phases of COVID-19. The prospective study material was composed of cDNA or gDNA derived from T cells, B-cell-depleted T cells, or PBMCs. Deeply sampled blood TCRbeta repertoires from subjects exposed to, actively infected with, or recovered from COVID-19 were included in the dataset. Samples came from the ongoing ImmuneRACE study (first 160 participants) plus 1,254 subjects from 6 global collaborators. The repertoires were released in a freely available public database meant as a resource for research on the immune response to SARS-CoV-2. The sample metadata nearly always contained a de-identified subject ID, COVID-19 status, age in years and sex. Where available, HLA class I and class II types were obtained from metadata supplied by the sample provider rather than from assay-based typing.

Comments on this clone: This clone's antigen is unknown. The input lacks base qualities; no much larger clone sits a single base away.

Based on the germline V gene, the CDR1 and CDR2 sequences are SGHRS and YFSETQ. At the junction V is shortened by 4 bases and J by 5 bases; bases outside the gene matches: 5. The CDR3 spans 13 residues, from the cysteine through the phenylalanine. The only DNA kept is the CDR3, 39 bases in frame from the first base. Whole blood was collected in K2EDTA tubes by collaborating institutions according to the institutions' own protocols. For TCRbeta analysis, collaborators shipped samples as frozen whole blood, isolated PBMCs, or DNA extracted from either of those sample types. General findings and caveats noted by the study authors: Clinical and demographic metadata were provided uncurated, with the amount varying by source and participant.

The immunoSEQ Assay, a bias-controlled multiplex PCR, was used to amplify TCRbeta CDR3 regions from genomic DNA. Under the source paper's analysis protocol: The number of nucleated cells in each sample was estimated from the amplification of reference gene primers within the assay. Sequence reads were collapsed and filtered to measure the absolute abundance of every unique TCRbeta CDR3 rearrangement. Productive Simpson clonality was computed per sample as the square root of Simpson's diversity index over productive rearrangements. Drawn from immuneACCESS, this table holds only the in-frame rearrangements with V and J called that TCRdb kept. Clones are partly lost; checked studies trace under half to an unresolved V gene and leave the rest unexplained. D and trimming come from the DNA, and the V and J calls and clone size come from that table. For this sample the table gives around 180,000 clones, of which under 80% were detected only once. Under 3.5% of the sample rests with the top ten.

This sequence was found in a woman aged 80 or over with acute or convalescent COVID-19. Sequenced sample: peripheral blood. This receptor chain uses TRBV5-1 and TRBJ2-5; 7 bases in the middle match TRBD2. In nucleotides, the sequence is TGCGCCAGCAGCGACGGGCGGGGGGAGACCCAGTACTTC. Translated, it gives CASSDGRGETQYF.